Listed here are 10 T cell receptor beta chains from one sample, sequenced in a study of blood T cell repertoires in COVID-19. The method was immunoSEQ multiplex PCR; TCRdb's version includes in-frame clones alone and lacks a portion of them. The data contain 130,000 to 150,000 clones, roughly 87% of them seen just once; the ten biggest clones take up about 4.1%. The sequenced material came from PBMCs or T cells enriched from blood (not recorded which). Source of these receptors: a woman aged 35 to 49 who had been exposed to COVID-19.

The CDR3 bases are TGTGCCATCCTCGGGGAAAAAAACATTCAGTACTTC. Translation: CAILGEKNIQYF. This chain uses TRBV2 with TRBJ2-4, with a weak D call TRBD2 (5 bases). Germline V gene sequence: CDR1 SNHLY, CDR2 FYNNEI. The CDR3 covers 12 residues. V lost 10 bases, J lost 4 bases, and 11 bases lay in between.

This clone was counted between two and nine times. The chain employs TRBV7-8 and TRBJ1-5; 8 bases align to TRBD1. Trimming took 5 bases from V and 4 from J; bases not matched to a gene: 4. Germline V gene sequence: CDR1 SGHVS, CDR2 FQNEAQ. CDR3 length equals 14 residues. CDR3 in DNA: TGTGCCAGCAGCGGGCGGACAGGGAATCAGCCCCAGCATTTT. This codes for CASSGRTGNQPQHF.

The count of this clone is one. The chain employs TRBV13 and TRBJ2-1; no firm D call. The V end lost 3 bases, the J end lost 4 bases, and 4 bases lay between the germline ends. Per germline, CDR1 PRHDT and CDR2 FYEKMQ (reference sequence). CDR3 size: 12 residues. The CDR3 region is CASSFRYNEQFF. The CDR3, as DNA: TGTGCCAGCAGCTTCAGGTACAATGAGCAGTTCTTC.

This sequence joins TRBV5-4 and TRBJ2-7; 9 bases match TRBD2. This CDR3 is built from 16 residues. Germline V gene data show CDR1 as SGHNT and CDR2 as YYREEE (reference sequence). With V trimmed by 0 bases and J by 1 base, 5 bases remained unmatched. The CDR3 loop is CASSLEGLASSYEQYF. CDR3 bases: TGTGCCAGCAGCTTGGAGGGACTAGCCTCATCCTACGAGCAGTACTTC.

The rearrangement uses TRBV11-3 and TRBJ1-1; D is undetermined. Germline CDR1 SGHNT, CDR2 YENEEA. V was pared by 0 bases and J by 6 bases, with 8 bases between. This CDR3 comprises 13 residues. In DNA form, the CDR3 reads TGTGCCAGCAGCTTAGATCACGGGTCTGAAGCTTTCTTT. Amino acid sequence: CASSLDHGSEAFF. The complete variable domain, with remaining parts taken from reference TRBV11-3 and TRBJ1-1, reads EAGVVQSPRYKIIEKKQPVAFWCNPISGHNTLYWYLQNLGQGPELLIRYENEEAVDDSQLPKDRFSAERLKGVDSTLKIQPAELGDSAVYLCASSLDHGSEAFFGQGTRLTVV.

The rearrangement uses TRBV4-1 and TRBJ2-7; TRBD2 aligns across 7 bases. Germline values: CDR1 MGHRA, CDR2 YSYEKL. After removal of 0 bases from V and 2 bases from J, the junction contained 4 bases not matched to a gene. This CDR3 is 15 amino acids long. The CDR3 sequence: CASSQELAKTYEQYF. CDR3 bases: TGCGCCAGCAGCCAAGAACTAGCGAAGACCTACGAGCAGTACTTC.

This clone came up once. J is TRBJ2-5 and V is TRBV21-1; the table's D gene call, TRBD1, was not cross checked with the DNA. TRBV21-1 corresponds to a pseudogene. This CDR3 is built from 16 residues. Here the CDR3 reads CASSKYRDRGQETQYF. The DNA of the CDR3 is TGTGCCAGCAGCAAATACCGGGACAGGGGGCAAGAGACCCAGTACTTC.

DNA for the CDR3: TGCAGCGGATCGACAGGGCCCCGGACTGAAGCTTTCTTT. Its translation is CSGSTGPRTEAFF. V is TRBV29-1 and J is TRBJ1-1; 7 bases agree with TRBD1. V was pared by 7 bases and J by 5 bases, with 10 bases of the junction left unmatched. This CDR3 comprises 13 residues. Per the germline V gene, CDR1 is SQVTM and CDR2 is ANQGSEA.

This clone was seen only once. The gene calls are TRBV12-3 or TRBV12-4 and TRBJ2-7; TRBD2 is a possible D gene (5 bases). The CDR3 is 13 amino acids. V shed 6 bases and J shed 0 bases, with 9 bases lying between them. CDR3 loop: CASRLGNSYEQYF. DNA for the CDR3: TGTGCCAGCAGACTAGGCAACTCCTACGAGCAGTACTTC.

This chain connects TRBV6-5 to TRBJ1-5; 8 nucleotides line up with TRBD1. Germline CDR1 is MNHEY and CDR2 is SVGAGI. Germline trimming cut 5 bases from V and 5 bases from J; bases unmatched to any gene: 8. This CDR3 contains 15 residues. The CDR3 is CASSTRTGRDQPQHF. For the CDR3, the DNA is TGTGCCAGCAGTACCCGGACAGGGCGGGATCAGCCCCAGCATTTT.